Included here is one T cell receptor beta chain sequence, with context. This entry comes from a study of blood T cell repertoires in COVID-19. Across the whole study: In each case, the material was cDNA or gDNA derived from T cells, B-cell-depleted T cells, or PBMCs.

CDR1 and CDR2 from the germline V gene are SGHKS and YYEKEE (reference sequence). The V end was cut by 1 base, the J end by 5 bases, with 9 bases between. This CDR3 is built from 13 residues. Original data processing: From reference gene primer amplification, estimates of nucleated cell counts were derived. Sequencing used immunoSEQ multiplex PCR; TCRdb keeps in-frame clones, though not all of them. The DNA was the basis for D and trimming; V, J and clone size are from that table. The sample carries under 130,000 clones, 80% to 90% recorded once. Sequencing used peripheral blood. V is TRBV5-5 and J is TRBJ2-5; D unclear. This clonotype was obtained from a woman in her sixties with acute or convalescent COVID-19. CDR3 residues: CASSLNWWETQYF. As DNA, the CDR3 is TGTGCCAGCAGCTTGAACTGGTGGGAGACCCAGTACTTC. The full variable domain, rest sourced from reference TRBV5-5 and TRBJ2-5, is DAGVTQSPTHLIKTRGQQVTLRCSPISGHKSVSWYQQVLGQGPQFIFQYYEKEERGRGNFPDRFSARQFPNYSSELNVNALLLGDSALYLCASSLNWWETQYFGPGTRLLVL.